The 14 T cell receptor beta chains given below trace back to one sample, sequenced in a study of T cells in tuberculosis. Clones were read by immunoSEQ multiplex PCR, and TCRdb kept only the in-frame ones, dropping some. The table records some 34,000 clones, around 96% of them present only once. Material for sequencing was PBMCs. These receptor sequences come from a donor aged 10-30 years with latent tuberculosis or without tuberculosis infection.

The genes are TRBV6-5 and TRBJ2-7; the match to TRBD2 covers 8 bases. The J segment lost 2 bases and the V segment lost 0 bases, leaving 3 bases of the junction unmatched. CDR1 is MNHEY and CDR2 is SVGAGI in the germline V gene. The CDR3 is 15 residues long. For the CDR3, the DNA is TGTGCCAGCAGTTACTCGAAGACTAGCGCCTACGAGCAGTACTTC. This sequence encodes CASSYSKTSAYEQYF.

This chain links TRBV2 with TRBJ1-2, with a tentative D call TRBD1 (5 bases). The CDR3 length is 14 residues. Deletions cut 4 bases from V and 6 bases from J, with 15 bases between. Germline CDR1 and CDR2: SNHLY and FYNNEI. The CDR3: CASSAQGPFDGYTF. The DNA for the CDR3 is TGTGCCAGCAGTGCTCAGGGCCCCTTCGATGGCTACACCTTC.

V gene TRBV5-5 combines with J gene TRBJ2-5; tentatively, D is TRBD2 (8 bases). Germline V gene lookup returns CDR1 SGHKS and CDR2 YYEKEE (reference sequence). V lost 1 base and J 5 bases, leaving 15 bases between the germline ends. The CDR3 covers 15 residues. The CDR3, as DNA: TGTGCCAGCAGCTTGTCCCCGGGAGGGGGCGAGACCCAGTACTTC. Translating it yields CASSLSPGGGETQYF.

The V call is TRBV9, the J call TRBJ1-2, with 7 bases that match TRBD1. J gave up 8 bases and V 4 bases, and 8 bases lay outside the gene matches. The CDR3 has 13 amino acids. Germline CDR1 SGDLS, CDR2 YYNGEE. CDR3 coding DNA: TGTGCCAGCAGCCCCGACAGGGCCCGGGGCTACACCTTC. Amino acid sequence: CASSPDRARGYTF. The full variable domain, in which reference TRBV9 and TRBJ1-2 provide the parts outside the CDR3, is DSGVTQTPKHLITATGQRVTLRCSPRSGDLSVYWYQQSLDQGLQFLIQYYNGEERAKGNILERFSAQQFPDLHSELNLSSLELGDSALYFCASSPDRARGYTFGSGTRLTVV.

The chain recombines TRBV19 with TRBJ1-1; D gene uncertain. The CDR3 is 13 amino acids. Germline values: CDR1 LNHDA, CDR2 SQIVND (reference sequence). The ends were cut back, 6 bases at V and 0 bases at J, with 8 bases in the middle. The CDR3 DNA is TGTGCCAGTAGGGGCCGGATGAACACTGAAGCTTTCTTT. It yields the protein CASRGRMNTEAFF. Complete variable domain (other parts from reference TRBV19 and TRBJ1-1): DGGITQSPKYLFRKEGQNVTLSCEQNLNHDAMYWYRQDPGQGLRLIYYSQIVNDFQKGDIAEGYSVSREKKESFPLTVTSAQKNPTAFYLCASRGRMNTEAFFGQGTRLTVV.

The rearrangement uses TRBV6-1 and TRBJ1-1; 10 bases are a match to TRBD1. Germline V CDR1 and CDR2: MNHNS, SASEGT. The CDR3 consists of 13 residues. V was pared by 4 bases and J by 4 bases, with 0 bases of the junction left unmatched. The CDR3 DNA reads TGTGCCAGCAGTGGGACAGGGGGCACTGAAGCTTTCTTT. It codes for CASSGTGGTEAFF.

This chain uses TRBV27 with TRBJ2-5; 7 bases fit TRBD1. Per the germline V gene, CDR1 is MNHEY and CDR2 is SMNVEV (reference sequence). Trimming cost V 4 bases and J 7 bases; bases outside gene matches: 15. The CDR3 is made up of 16 amino acids. The CDR3 loop is CASSSDFGQVQGTQYF. CDR3 DNA: TGTGCCAGCAGTTCTGACTTCGGACAGGTACAGGGGACCCAGTACTTC.

The chain combines TRBV6-5 with TRBJ1-3; D unresolved. V gave up 0 bases and J gave up 2 bases, with 8 bases separating them. In germline, CDR1 is MNHEY, CDR2 SVGAGI. The CDR3 length is 15 residues. The CDR3 loop is CASSYSGFTGNTIYF. CDR3 coding DNA: TGTGCCAGCAGTTACTCCGGTTTTACTGGAAACACCATATATTTT.

This clone was seen once. The chain carries TRBV27 and TRBJ1-5; possible D gene TRBD1, 5 bases. The CDR3 contains 14 residues. Trimming removed 2 bases at V and 6 bases at J, with 11 bases between. From germline, CDR1 is MNHEY and CDR2 SMNVEV (reference sequence). CDR3 coding DNA: TGTGCCAGCAGTTTACAGGGTGGTGCTCAGCCCCAGCATTTT. Translating gives CASSLQGGAQPQHF.

The chain links TRBV27 to TRBJ1-2; perhaps TRBD1 as D (5 bases). CDR1 is MNHEY and CDR2 is SMNVEV in the germline V gene (reference sequence). The V and J ends lost 4 bases and 3 bases respectively, with 9 bases between them. The CDR3 totals 13 residues. The CDR3 DNA follows: TGTGCCAGCAGTTCTGACAGCGACTATGGCTACACCTTC. Translation gives CASSSDSDYGYTF.

V gene TRBV7-2 combines with J gene TRBJ1-5; a possible D gene is TRBD1 (5 bases). The CDR3 has 15 residues. Trimming cost V 2 bases and J 3 bases, with 11 bases left between them. CDR1 SGHTA and CDR2 FQGNSA come from the germline V gene. DNA for the CDR3: TGTGCCAGCAGCTTACAGGGAAATAACAATCAGCCCCAGCATTTT. Protein: CASSLQGNNNQPQHF.

This rearrangement joins TRBV19 to TRBJ2-2; D is possibly TRBD1 (7 bases). The germline CDR1 and CDR2 sequences are LNHDA and SQIVND (reference sequence). Deletions cut 2 bases from V and 2 bases from J, with 12 bases between. This CDR3 has 16 amino acids. The CDR3 DNA follows: TGTGCCAGTAGTATATCCAGGGGGGTAAACACCGGGGAGCTGTTTTTT. This gives the protein CASSISRGVNTGELFF.

The chain has TRBV5-1 and TRBJ2-3; TRBD1 might be the D (6 bases). V lost 5 bases and J lost 2, with 12 bases in between. CDR1 and CDR2 (germline): SGHRS, YFSETQ. The CDR3 runs 14 residues. The CDR3 here is CASSPGTITDTQYF. In DNA form, the CDR3 reads TGCGCCAGCAGTCCAGGGACAATCACAGATACGCAGTATTTT. Combining the CDR3 with reference TRBV5-1 and TRBJ2-3 gives the whole variable domain KAGVTQTPRYLIKTRGQQVTLSCSPISGHRSVSWYQQTPGQGLQFLFEYFSETQRNKGNFPGRFSGRQFSNSRSEMNVSTLELGDSALYLCASSPGTITDTQYFGPGTRLTVL.

V usage is TRBV19 and J usage is TRBJ2-4, with a tentative D call TRBD2 (5 bases). This CDR3 contains 15 residues. With 6 bases removed from V and 6 bases from J, the gap between germline ends came to 18 bases. Germline CDR1 and CDR2: LNHDA and SQIVND (reference sequence). DNA for the CDR3: TGTGCCAGTAGGCCGGGCGGCTCGGGGTCAAACATTCAGTACTTC. This encodes CASRPGGSGSNIQYF.